Sequencing of this T cell receptor (beta chain) was carried out in a study of blood T cell repertoires in COVID-19. Original analysis: Quantification of nucleated cells was approximated via reference gene primer amplification. Sequencing used immunoSEQ multiplex PCR; TCRdb keeps in-frame clones, though not all of them. For V, J and clone size, that table is used; D and trimming come from the DNA. The sample comprises 280,000 or so clones, roughly 88% of which are singletons, and over 2% rests with the top ten. V lost 7 bases, J lost 2 bases, and 17 bases lay in between. Germline V CDR1 and CDR2: SEHNR, FQNEAQ (reference sequence). This CDR3 is 15 amino acids long.

This TCR derives from a man in his thirties or forties who had recovered from COVID-19. The sequenced sample consisted of PBMCs or T cells enriched from blood (not recorded which). The V call is TRBV7-9, the J call TRBJ1-1; D is possibly TRBD1 (5 bases). The CDR3 spells CASKTLGESNTEAFF. The CDR3 DNA follows: TGTGCCAGCAAGACCTTAGGGGAATCCAACACTGAAGCTTTCTTT.